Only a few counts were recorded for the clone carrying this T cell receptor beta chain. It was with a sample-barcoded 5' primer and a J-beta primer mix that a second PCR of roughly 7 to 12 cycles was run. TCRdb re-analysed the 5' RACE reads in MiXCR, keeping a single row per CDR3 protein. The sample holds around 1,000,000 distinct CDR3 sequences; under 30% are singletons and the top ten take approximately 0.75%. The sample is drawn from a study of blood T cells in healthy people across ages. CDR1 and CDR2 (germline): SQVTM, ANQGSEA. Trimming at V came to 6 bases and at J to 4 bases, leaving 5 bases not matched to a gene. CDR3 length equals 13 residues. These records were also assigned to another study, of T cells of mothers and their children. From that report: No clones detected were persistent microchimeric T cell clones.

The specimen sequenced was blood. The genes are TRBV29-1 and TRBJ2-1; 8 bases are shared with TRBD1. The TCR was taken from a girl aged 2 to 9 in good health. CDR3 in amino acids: CSVRDRIYNEQFF. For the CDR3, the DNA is TGCAGCGTCAGGGACAGGATATACAATGAGCAGTTCTTC.